This TCR beta chain was recorded in a study of blood T cell repertoires in COVID-19. Study summary: The analysed material was cDNA or gDNA that came from T cells, B-cell-depleted T cells, or PBMCs.

CDR1 is LGHNA and CDR2 is YSLEER in the germline V gene. The CDR3 extends over 15 amino acids. Trimming removed 0 bases at V and 2 bases at J, with 10 bases between. Patients in Seattle were enrolled during active infection, then followed longitudinally. In the authors' workflow: Reference gene primers were amplified, and this amplification served to estimate nucleated cell counts. Repertoires were generated with immunoSEQ multiplex PCR, while TCRdb's copy carries only in-frame clones and drops some. The DNA was the basis for D and trimming; V, J and clone size are from that table. The sample yields some 59,000 clones, about four fifths seen once.

This chain connects TRBV4-3 to TRBJ1-2; the D gene is possibly TRBD1 (6 bases). Source material: peripheral blood. This sequence originates from a man aged 30 to 45 with COVID-19, enrolled during active disease. The CDR3 nucleotides read TGCGCCAGCAGCCAAGATGGGGGCTCCAACTATGGCTACACCTTC. This codes for CASSQDGGSNYGYTF.